The present T cell receptor (beta chain) was sequenced within a study of blood T cells in healthy people across ages (dated by TCRdb to about 2015). The study in broad terms: Template switching captured roughly one uniquely barcoded TCR beta cDNA molecule per two T cells in model experiments. To track age-related changes in TCR beta repertoire diversity, the study relied on deep sequencing normalized with unique cDNA molecular identifiers. Four age groups were formed from the donors: young (average roughly 15 years), middle-aged (just under 40), aged (about 62) and long-lived (approximately 80). For two donors (one aged 18 to 30 and one aged 80 or older), the study analyzed two additional independent replicas of 1 million unique cDNA reads from the same blood draw. Beyond this particular receptor, the publication reports: Total diversity estimates from one million sequenced T cells were considered lower bounds and underestimates. As age increased, observed TCR beta diversity per million T cells dropped in a roughly linear way, and a significant reduction was already evident by age 40. The percentage of naive T cells measured by flow cytometry correlated strongly with observed TCR beta diversity. Because donor CMV infection status was unknown, age-related changes in expanded clonotypes were potentially confounded. The long-lived group showed more naive CD4+ T cells, fewer expanded clones and increased TCR diversity than the aged group, suggesting age selection. Because profiling used bulk unsorted PBMCs, naive and antigen-experienced compartments could not be compared conclusively.

This clonotype was detected a few times. It lacks a known antigen. It has no much larger one-base neighbor in the sample; base qualities were not kept. Trimming removed 2 bases from V and 6 bases from J, leaving 16 bases between the germline ends. Taken from the germline V gene, the CDR1 and CDR2 loops are MNHEY and SVGAGI. The CDR3 holds 16 amino acids from the cysteine to the phenylalanine. The read is trimmed to its CDR3 DNA, 48 bases read in frame from base 1. Receptor libraries were prepared by 5' RACE. TCRdb lists the instrument as Illumina HiSeq 2500. A second PCR of about 7 to 12 cycles was performed with a sample-barcoded 5' primer and a J-beta primer mix. A template-switch 5' adaptor carrying 12 random nucleotides introduced a unique molecular identifier onto each TCR beta cDNA molecule. Each sample yielded at least 3 million CDR3-containing paired-end reads. First-strand cDNA synthesis was performed from all RNA using the Mint cDNA synthesis kit, with priming by a TRBC-specific oligonucleotide. Following uracil-DNA glycosylase treatment, a first 18-cycle PCR with universal primers M1SS and BC2_uni_R was performed on all cDNA. The paper's data handling went like this. For normalization, 1 million high-quality reads, each with a distinct molecular identifier, were randomly selected from each sample. Reads with shared molecular identifiers were discarded instead of being binned into consensus sequences. CDR3 identification, clonotype clustering and error correction used MiTCR with a Q25 quality threshold and the strictest error-elimination algorithm. A nonparametric unseen species model with Euler transformation was used to estimate lower-bound total TCR beta diversity. TCRdb ran its own pipeline on the public reads, namely fastp trimming at Q25 and MiXCR clone calling, and kept in-frame beta chains. Rows are unified per CDR3 protein, each entry keeping the most common DNA and genes. The V and J calls follow TCRdb's processing rather than the paper's. The sample contains about 780,000 distinct CDR3 sequences, about 26% of them found a single time. The top ten clonotypes cover around 3% of the sample.

The donors were under 40 Caucasian individuals from Russia, aged roughly 6 to 100 years, who were systemically healthy. Each donor gave about 9.7 milliliters of peripheral blood, drawn into EDTA-treated Vacutainer tubes. Ficoll-Paque density-gradient centrifugation was used to isolate PBMCs, with at least 7 million per sample. Trizol reagent was used to extract total RNA from the PBMCs, yielding at least 5 micrograms per sample. For every donor, flow cytometry on a PBMC aliquot measured the percentage of naive CD45RAhigh/CD27high T cells. This sample was also put to use in a study of T cells of mothers and their children. The second study's paper adds: The donors were nine systemically healthy Caucasian individuals, made up of three mothers and their six children. cDNA synthesis consumed the entire amount of extracted RNA, loaded at about 1.6 ug RNA in each 15 ul reaction. In the second PCR, sample barcodes and 2-4 random nucleotides were introduced via the M1S primer. More than 8.5 million TCR beta CDR3 reads were obtained from each mother, and about 3 million reads were obtained from each child. Thymic selection shapes the output of TCR recombination in a similar way in related and unrelated pairs, and inherited differences have a minor effect. Normalized repertoire overlap was always found to be slightly, but never significantly, higher in related mother-child pairs than in unrelated mother-child pairs. With a sensitivity of 90 to 100 clones per million clonotypes, no persistent microchimeric T cell clones were detected. To look for features that set related mother-child pairs apart from unrelated individuals, the researchers ran deep NGS to compare the TCR beta repertoires of mothers and children. Mothers averaged about 40 +/- 4 years of age and children averaged roughly 12 +/- 4 years. After adapter ligation with NEBNext reagents, the libraries were sequenced on Illumina HiSeq 2000 with 100+100 nt paired-end reads. To avoid cross-contamination, the mother libraries and the child libraries were prepared a month apart and sequenced in separate runs. For each donor, between roughly 450,000 and 2,200,000 distinct TCR beta clonotypes were identified. Naive TCR beta clonotypes were estimated from low-frequency clonotypes matched to each donor's FACS-determined naive share, without sorting.

The source of this sequence is a boy between 5 and 17 years old in good health. Here the chain combines TRBV6-5 and TRBJ1-4, with TRBD1 as a weak D call on 5 bases. The sequenced sample was blood. The CDR3 in this case is CASSYLRVGVYEKLFF. The nucleotides read TGTGCCAGCAGTTACCTCCGCGTAGGGGTGTATGAAAAACTGTTTTTT.